The clone carrying this T cell receptor beta chain showed up just once. Its antigen remains unidentified. These data come from a study of shared clonotypes between healthy human individuals. In the study overall: Donors, aged 18 to 49, were a couple of women and a few men. General observations from the study: Larger estimated richness was generally recorded for naive subsets relative to memory subsets.

This CDR3 region has 14 residues. The V gene's germline CDR1 is SGHAT and CDR2 FQNNGV. V was clipped by 2 bases and J by 2 bases, with 9 bases between them. Donors comprised healthy HIV-negative adults lacking recent acute infections or vaccinations. The authors' processing: Filtering was not the same, since immunoSEQ gave junction-only sequences without quality scores. Sequenced by immunoSEQ multiplex PCR; TCRdb stores in-frame clones only, minus some. The D gene and trimming were derived from the DNA, and the V and J assignments and clone size from that table. This sample has some 700,000 clones, with roughly 88% found just once.

This chain uses TRBV11-2 with TRBJ2-5, with D uncertain. The clonotype originates from a man younger than 35 in good health. Some clones in this sample may be carry-over from other donors' samples. Sequenced input: memory CD8+ T cells from PBMCs. As to subset: CD45RO+ cells pooled with CCR7-negative TemRA cells. This CDR3 reads CASSLTGWQETQYF. CDR3 sequence (DNA): TGTGCCAGCAGCTTAACTGGGTGGCAAGAGACCCAGTACTTC.